A selection of T cell receptor beta chains follows, all from one sample in a study of T cell repertoires in cytomegalovirus infection. TCRdb analysed the reads with MiXCR anew, one entry per CDR3 protein. The sample includes roughly 120,000 distinct CDR3 sequences, about 30% seen only once; the top ten take around 80%. These receptors have no known antigen. The sequenced sample was CD8+ T cells from cultured PBMCs, obtained from culture after CMV antigen stimulation. These receptors all come from a human donor in good health (CMV status not recorded). Some clones in this sample may be carry-over from other donors' samples. Both conserved end residues are part of each CDR3. Each record gives: CDR3 protein, J gene, clone size, CDR3 length, V gene. Rows give clone size only sometimes, using once, few, many, or a class for an expanded clone.

CDR3 protein: CASTLTGEVTF
J gene: TRBJ1-2
clone size: .
CDR3 length: 11
V gene: TRBV12-3/TRBV12-4

CDR3 protein: CASSRTGVNYEQYF
J gene: TRBJ2-7
clone size: .
CDR3 length: 14
V gene: TRBV2

CDR3 protein: CASSQDPAGTTNEKLFF
J gene: TRBJ1-4
clone size: .
CDR3 length: 17
V gene: TRBV4-2

CDR3 protein: CASSLAQGEAYEQYF
J gene: TRBJ2-7
clone size: .
CDR3 length: 15
V gene: TRBV12-3/TRBV12-4

CDR3 protein: CASSSSELGNEQYF
J gene: TRBJ2-7
clone size: few
CDR3 length: 14
V gene: TRBV7-6

CDR3 protein: CASSLGGVGYTEAFF
J gene: TRBJ1-1
clone size: .
CDR3 length: 15
V gene: TRBV7-9

CDR3 protein: CASSLSDGDRGYEQYF
J gene: TRBJ2-7
clone size: few
CDR3 length: 16
V gene: TRBV27

CDR3 protein: CASSSGMGTADTQYF
J gene: TRBJ2-3
clone size: .
CDR3 length: 15
V gene: TRBV7-6

CDR3 protein: CASSHVSGTTYGYTF
J gene: TRBJ1-2
clone size: .
CDR3 length: 15
V gene: TRBV4-2

CDR3 protein: CASSRFGHLQGMNTEAFF
J gene: TRBJ1-1
clone size: .
CDR3 length: 18
V gene: TRBV3-1

CDR3 protein: CASSLYRGNTEAFF
J gene: TRBJ1-1
clone size: .
CDR3 length: 14
V gene: TRBV11-1

CDR3 protein: CASRLPGGWRSGYTF
J gene: TRBJ1-2
clone size: .
CDR3 length: 15
V gene: TRBV5-1

CDR3 protein: CASSLQGGQETQYF
J gene: TRBJ2-5
clone size: .
CDR3 length: 14
V gene: TRBV9

CDR3 protein: CAISERFQGYNEQFF
J gene: TRBJ2-1
clone size: .
CDR3 length: 15
V gene: TRBV10-3

CDR3 protein: CATSDSEAGELFF
J gene: TRBJ2-2
clone size: .
CDR3 length: 13
V gene: TRBV24-1

CDR3 protein: CASSWSGNTGELFF
J gene: TRBJ2-2
clone size: .
CDR3 length: 14
V gene: TRBV5-1

CDR3 protein: CASSPVYRTQETQYF
J gene: TRBJ2-5
clone size: few
CDR3 length: 15
V gene: TRBV4-2

CDR3 protein: CASSYLQGSPYEQYF
J gene: TRBJ2-7
clone size: many
CDR3 length: 15
V gene: TRBV28

CDR3 protein: CASSLQFAGANVLTF
J gene: TRBJ2-6
clone size: .
CDR3 length: 15
V gene: TRBV11-2

CDR3 protein: CASGEGGTSYEQYF
J gene: TRBJ2-7
clone size: many
CDR3 length: 14
V gene: TRBV7-3